Following are 8 T cell receptor beta chains from one sample sequenced in a study of shared clonotypes between healthy human individuals. The data were produced by immunoSEQ multiplex PCR, yet TCRdb's version contains in-frame clones alone and is incomplete. Of approximately 2.3 million clones listed, 85% to 95% are singletons. The sample taken for sequencing was naive CD4+ T cells from PBMCs. Subset in this sample: CD45RA+ positively selected. Receptors originate from a man between 18 and 35 years old in good health. Some clones in this sample may be carry-over from other donors' samples.

This chain uses TRBV29-1 with TRBJ1-2; 9 bases map to TRBD1. The germline V gene encodes CDR1 SQVTM and CDR2 ANQGSEA. The CDR3 consists of 15 residues. Losses at the gene ends were 6 bases for V and 6 bases for J; bases not matched to a gene: 14. The CDR3 sequence: CSVMKGQGQRNGYTF. CDR3 in DNA: TGCAGCGTCATGAAGGGACAGGGACAGAGGAATGGCTACACCTTC.

The chain joins TRBV5-4 to TRBJ2-7; 7 nucleotides align to TRBD2. From germline, CDR1 is SGHNT and CDR2 YYREEE (reference sequence). J lost 4 bases, V lost 2 bases, and 9 bases had no gene match. The CDR3 totals 15 residues. CDR3 loop: CASSLRGSTEYEQYF. In DNA, the CDR3 is TGTGCCAGCAGCTTACGCGGGAGTACAGAGTACGAGCAGTACTTC. Full variable domain (rest looked up from reference TRBV5-4 and TRBJ2-7): ETGVTQSPTHLIKTRGQQVTLRCSSQSGHNTVSWYQQALGQGPQFIFQYYREEENGRGNFPPRFSGLQFPNYSSELNVNALELDDSALYLCASSLRGSTEYEQYFGPGTRLTVT.

The V call is TRBV30, the J call TRBJ2-5, with 7 bases identical to TRBD1. V lost 4 bases, J lost 4 bases, and 12 bases stayed unmatched. The germline V gene has CDR1 GTSNPN and CDR2 SVGIG (reference sequence). The CDR3 spans 15 residues. CDR3 sequence reads: CAWTLLQGNGETQYF. The CDR3, as DNA: TGTGCCTGGACCCTGTTACAGGGGAACGGAGAGACCCAGTACTTC.

This clone was found a few times. The chain employs TRBV30 and TRBJ1-1, with a weak D call TRBD1 (5 bases). CDR3 length: 14 amino acids. The germline CDR1 and CDR2 sequences are GTSNPN and SVGIG (reference sequence). The germline V and J ends were trimmed by 1 base and 3 bases, with 12 bases remaining between them. For the CDR3, the DNA is TGTGCCTGGAGTGGACAGCCTAAGGACACTGAAGCTTTCTTT. It codes for CAWSGQPKDTEAFF.

The chain joins TRBV14 to TRBJ2-7; D assignment may be TRBD1 or TRBD2 (5 bases each). CDR3 length: 14 amino acids. CDR1 and CDR2 (germline): SGHDN, FVKESK. Trimming cost V 8 bases and J 3 bases, with 17 bases left between them. CDR3 residues: CASSKNWGNYEQYF. The CDR3 DNA follows: TGTGCCAGCTCAAAAAACTGGGGGAACTACGAGCAGTACTTC.

The CDR3 DNA reads TGTGCCAGCTCACCAGCGGGCTCGGGCTATGGCTACACCTTC. Translation: CASSPAGSGYGYTF. The rearrangement uses TRBV18 and TRBJ1-2; D call uncertain. Germline V lookup: CDR1 KGHSH, CDR2 LQKENI. The CDR3 has 14 residues. V was cut by 2 bases and J by 4 bases, with 11 bases left in between.

The CDR3 region is CASSEWRRTEAFF. The DNA of the CDR3 is TGTGCCAGCAGTGAATGGAGACGAACTGAAGCTTTCTTT. The V gene is TRBV6-1, the J gene TRBJ1-1; the D is unclear. CDR1 is MNHNS, CDR2 SASEGT, per germline. This CDR3 contains 13 residues. V lost 2 bases and J lost 5, with 9 bases in between.

The chain has TRBV7-9 and TRBJ2-3; 7 bases fit TRBD2. The V and J ends lost 5 bases and 2 bases, in that order; junction bases with no gene match: 10. CDR1 is SEHNR, CDR2 FQNEAQ, per germline (reference sequence). CDR3 length equals 16 residues. DNA of the CDR3: TGTGCCAGCAGCCCCGGGGGAGGGCTTTTCACAGATACGCAGTATTTT. Protein: CASSPGGGLFTDTQYF.